The clone carrying this T cell receptor beta chain was seen a handful of times. The data originate from a study of blood T cell repertoires in COVID-19. Background on the study: Samples of COVID-19 (acute and convalescent) were obtained from the United States, Italy and Spain. In each case, the material was cDNA or gDNA derived from T cells, B-cell-depleted T cells, or PBMCs.

V lost 9 bases, J lost 1 base, and 9 bases stayed unmatched. This CDR3 has 14 residues. Germline V CDR1 and CDR2: SGDLS, YYNGEE. Participants were aged roughly 18 to 90 years from approximately 24 US areas. Per the authors' pipeline: Reference gene primer amplification in the assay estimated nucleated cell counts. Profiled with immunoSEQ multiplex PCR; TCRdb holds only in-frame clones, not every one. The V and J calls and clone size are taken from that table; D and trimming were inferred from the DNA. The table shows 170,000 or so clones, with approximately 84% occurring only once. The TCR was taken from a woman between 50 and 59 years old who had recovered from COVID-19. The source material was PBMCs or T cells enriched from blood (not recorded which). The chain combines TRBV9 with TRBJ2-5, with TRBD1 identical over 7 bases. The DNA for the CDR3 is TGTGCCAAGGGGGCCTCAGGGCCCCAAGAGACCCAGTACTTC. The encoded protein is CAKGASGPQETQYF.